This TCR beta chain stems from a study of blood T cell repertoires in COVID-19. This CDR3 is 15 amino acids long. Trimming took 4 bases from V and 2 from J, leaving 16 bases between them. Per the germline V gene, CDR1 is SGHDT and CDR2 is YYEEEE. Assay used: immunoSEQ multiplex PCR; TCRdb lists only in-frame clones, some missing. The sample records roughly 100,000 clones, 81% being singletons. The chain combines TRBV5-6 with TRBJ2-7; D ambiguous. Sequencing was carried out using peripheral blood. The TCR sequence derives from a man older than 75 with acute or convalescent COVID-19. CDR3 nucleotides: TGTGCCAGCAGCCTGTGGTATCGCAGGACCTACGAGCAGTACTTC. Residues: CASSLWYRRTYEQYF.